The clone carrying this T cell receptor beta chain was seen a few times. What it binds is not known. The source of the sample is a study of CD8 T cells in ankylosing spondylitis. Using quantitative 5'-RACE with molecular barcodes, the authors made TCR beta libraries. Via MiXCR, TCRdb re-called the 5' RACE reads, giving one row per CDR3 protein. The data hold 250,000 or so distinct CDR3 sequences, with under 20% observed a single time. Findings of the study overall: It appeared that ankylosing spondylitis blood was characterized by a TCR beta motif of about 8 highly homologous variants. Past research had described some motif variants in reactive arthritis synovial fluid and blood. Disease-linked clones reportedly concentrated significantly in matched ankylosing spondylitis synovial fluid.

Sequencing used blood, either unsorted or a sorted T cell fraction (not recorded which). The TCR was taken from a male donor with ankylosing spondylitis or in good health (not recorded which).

For the CDR3, the DNA is TGTGCCAGCAGCCTCGGACTAGCGGGAGGGCAGGTCAATGAGCAGTTCTTC. It is translated as CASSLGLAGGQVNEQFF. The chain joins TRBV2 to TRBJ2-1; 15 bases align to TRBD2. CDR3 length: 17 amino acids. Losses at the gene ends were 6 bases for V and 6 bases for J; bases not matched to a gene: 9. Germline CDR1 SNHLY, CDR2 FYNNEI.